This T cell receptor beta chain appears in the sequencing data of a study of shared clonotypes between healthy human individuals (dated by TCRdb to the early 2020s). Concerning the study at large: The cohort included a few men and a couple of women between 18 and 49 years of age. For each donor, CD4 naive and CD4 memory were each given three plates, CD8 naive was given two plates, and CD8 memory was given one plate. To estimate repertoire size and how much clonotype sharing occurs between individuals, the study deeply sequenced the blood TCR repertoires of five healthy adults. Libraries were prepared and TCR repertoires were sequenced by different laboratories using diverse techniques, in order to increase sequencing depth and limit assay-specific biases. Leukapheresis yielded between about 0.9 and 10 billion PBMCs per donor. The research as a whole found: Estimated clonotype richness was generally larger for naive than for memory subsets. The genetic and exposure-history diversity represented was limited by the small number of donors. Compared with non-shared clonotypes, the clonotypes found in all four sorted-subset donors had higher generation probabilities. Pairwise subsampling indicated that sequencing depth was expected to affect the degree of clonotype sharing among donors. Rarefaction of sorted-subset datasets indicated incomplete sequencing despite the large sequencing depth. Across a few donors, 5% to 6% of naive CD4, roughly 3.8% of naive CD8, roughly 2.2% of memory CD4, and 0.4% to 0.45% of memory CD8 clonotypes were shared. Sampling was restricted to blood, and TCR repertoires in tissues likely differ from the TCR repertoires found in blood.

CDR1 and CDR2 are read off the germline V gene (reference sequence) as SGHNT and YYREEE. From cysteine to phenylalanine, the CDR3 is 14 amino acids long. Kept here is only the CDR3 DNA, which spans 42 bases and is read in frame from base 1. V is reduced by 5 bases and J by 5 bases, leaving a spacing of 16 bases between them. CD8 naive samples were CD45RO-negative cells positively selected for CCR7, giving a CD45RA+CCR7+ population that excluded TemRA cells. Healthy HIV-negative adults with no recently reported acute infections or vaccinations were included as donors. All donors were Caucasian adults living in Nashville, Tennessee, USA. Blood was obtained by leukapheresis, after which PBMCs were separated by Ficoll-Histopaque density gradient centrifugation and cryopreserved in liquid nitrogen vapor phase. Purity and quantity of every magnetically sorted T cell population were checked by analytical flow cytometry. From each sorted fraction, genomic DNA was isolated and quantified by UV absorbance on a Nanodrop 2000c.

Using the deep immunoSEQ assay, TCR CDR3 regions were amplified from genomic DNA by multiplex PCR. For each cell subset, the extracted genomic DNA was distributed evenly across all wells of several immunoSEQ 96-well plates, and each plate served as one replicate. For sorted subsets, each replicate PCR was loaded with around 220 ng genomic DNA, equivalent to 30,000 to 35,000 T cell genomes. The purified libraries were quantified using a Qubit 3.0 fluorometer, sized with a Bioanalyzer 2100, and then quantified again using the KAPA Library Quantification kit. A separate single-read 150-cycle Illumina NextSeq 550 flow cell was used to sequence each immunoSEQ 96-well plate. On the study's bioinformatics: The immunoSEQ output contained only junctional sequences without quality scores, so filtering could not match that applied to full-length reads. To assign V/J genes and CDR3, sequences were annotated using PyIR, a Python wrapper for IgBLAST v1.9, with IMGT germline references. Reads were removed for weak V/J assignments (E-value above 1e-6), missing CDR3, stop codons, out-of-frame junctions, or ambiguous translated residues. A V3J clonotype was defined by an identical inferred V gene, J gene, and CDR3 amino acid sequence. Percentage overlap between repertoires was calculated by dividing the number of shared unique clonotypes by the size of the smaller repertoire. Richness of each repertoire was evaluated using RTK rarefaction, the Chao1 estimator, and Recon v2.1 estimates of unobserved clonotypes. OLGA was used to compute generation probabilities for all TCRbeta clonotypes that the gDNA method yielded from a handful of donors. TCRdb mirrors the immuneACCESS table, restricted to in-frame sequences. Some clones are absent from its copies; in checked studies, under half trace to an unresolved V gene, and the reason for the others is unknown. V, J and clone size reflect that table, while D and trimming were determined from the DNA. Counted in this sample were millions of clones; around 96% of them appeared once. The top ten constitute approximately 1.2% of the sample.

As regards this clone: The antigen it binds to is not known. Per-nucleotide qualities are absent, and no much larger clonotype sits a single base away.

Recombination joined TRBV5-4 with TRBJ1-1, with no reliable assignment of the D segment. This receptor was identified in a man younger than 35 in good health. The material sequenced was naive CD8+ T cells sorted from blood. The cell subset or site label corresponds to: CD45RA+CCR7+. The CDR3 reads CASRDHGLGTEAFF. The sequenced DNA is TGTGCCAGCAGGGATCATGGGCTGGGGACTGAAGCTTTCTTT.